This T cell receptor beta chain was sequenced in a study of control samples from healthy donors and cancer patients. This CDR3 is 13 amino acids long. V was shortened by 3 bases and J by 6 bases, with 9 bases between the two germline ends. The germline CDR1 and CDR2 sequences are KGHSH and LQKENI. The table came from immunoSEQ multiplex PCR; TCRdb's copy has only in-frame clones and leaves some out. The sample lists about 54,000 clones, around 95% occurring once. This sequence was found in a woman in her twenties or thirties in good health. The chain links TRBV18 to TRBJ2-1; D gene unclear. The sequencing sample was made of blood. The CDR3 DNA reads as TGTGCCAGCTCACCGAACGTGTTCAATGAGCAGTTCTTC. This sequence encodes CASSPNVFNEQFF.